The 3 T cell receptor beta chains reported below all come from one sample, sequenced in a study of blood T cell repertoires in COVID-19. Profiling relied on immunoSEQ multiplex PCR, and the TCRdb table lists in-frame clones only, not all of them. The profile shows approximately 210,000 clones, around 76% of them singletons. Input material: PBMCs or T cells enriched from blood (not recorded which). The receptors were gathered from a woman in her 50s with acute COVID-19.

V usage is TRBV2 and J usage is TRBJ2-7; D is unresolved. The CDR3 is 13 amino acids. V gave up 4 bases and J gave up 3 bases, with 10 bases separating them. Looked up from germline, CDR1 is SNHLY and CDR2 is FYNNEI. CDR3 nucleotides: TGTGCCAGCAGTGTAAGAGGAGTCTACGAGCAGTACGTC. This sequence encodes CASSVRGVYEQYV.

Written as DNA, the CDR3 is TGTGCCAGCAGCTTGGGCGCCGGGACAGGGGCCTCAGTTCTCAATGAGCAGTTCTTC. It codes for CASSLGAGTGASVLNEQFF. The V and J genes are TRBV7-6 and TRBJ2-1, with 10 bases aligning to TRBD1. The germline V gene encodes CDR1 SGHVS and CDR2 FNYEAQ. The CDR3 runs 19 residues. V lost 3 bases and J lost 6; bases outside the gene matches: 17.

The chain joins TRBV28 to TRBJ2-1; the match to TRBD2 covers 8 bases. The CDR3 is 14 amino acids. Germline loops: CDR1 MDHEN, CDR2 SYDVKM. V was clipped by 6 bases and J by 5 bases; unmatched bases: 6. The CDR3 region has the DNA TGTGCCAGCAGCCACAGCGGGGGTAACAATGAGCAGTTCTTC. It yields the protein CASSHSGGNNEQFF.